This T cell receptor (beta chain) stems from a study of OX40 agonist ivuxolimab in advanced cancers. Overall study: An anti-OX40 (CD134) antibody with agonistic activity, ivuxolimab, was administered to patients.

Turning to this clone: Its antigen remains unknown.

V lost 5 bases to trimming and J lost 3 bases, with 9 bases between them. The CDR3 is made up of 13 amino acids. Germline CDR1 WNHNN, CDR2 SYGVQD (reference sequence). General study findings and limits: Clones of CD4+ and CD8+ blood T cells grew by week 6 at doses of 0.1 to 3.0 mg/kg. Normalized T-cell clonal expansion was also low in some nonresponders. Patients with a partial response at 0.1-3.0 mg/kg had among the lowest clonal expansion.

The assay was immunoSEQ multiplex PCR, and TCRdb's table has in-frame clones only and misses some. The table has about 58,000 clones, roughly 86% seen once; the top ten hold about 1%. This clonotype was sampled from an adult with an advanced solid tumor such as melanoma, head and neck, liver or kidney cancer. The rearrangement links TRBV10-1 to TRBJ2-3; perhaps TRBD2 as D (6 bases). Sample: CD4+ or CD8+ T cells sorted from blood, taken in a trial of the OX40 agonist ivuxolimab. The CDR3 DNA reads TGCGCCAGCAGTTTGGGGGGAACAGATACGCAGTATTTT. Its translation: CASSLGGTDTQYF.